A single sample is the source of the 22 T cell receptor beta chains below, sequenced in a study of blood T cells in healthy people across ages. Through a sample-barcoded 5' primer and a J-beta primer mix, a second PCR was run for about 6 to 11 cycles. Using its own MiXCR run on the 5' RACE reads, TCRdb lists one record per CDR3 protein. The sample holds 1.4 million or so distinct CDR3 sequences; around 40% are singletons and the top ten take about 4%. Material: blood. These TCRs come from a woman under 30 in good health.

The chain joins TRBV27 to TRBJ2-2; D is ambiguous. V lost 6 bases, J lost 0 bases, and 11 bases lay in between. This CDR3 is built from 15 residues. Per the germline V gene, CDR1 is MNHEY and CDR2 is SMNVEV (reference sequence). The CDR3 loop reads CASSPAGPNTGELFF. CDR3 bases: TGTGCCAGCAGCCCAGCAGGCCCGAACACCGGGGAGCTGTTTTTT.

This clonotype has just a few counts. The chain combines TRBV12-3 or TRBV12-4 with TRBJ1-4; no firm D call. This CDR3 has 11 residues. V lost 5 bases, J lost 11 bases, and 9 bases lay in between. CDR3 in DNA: TGTGCCAGCAGTCTAAGGGCGAAACTGTTTTTT. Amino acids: CASSLRAKLFF.

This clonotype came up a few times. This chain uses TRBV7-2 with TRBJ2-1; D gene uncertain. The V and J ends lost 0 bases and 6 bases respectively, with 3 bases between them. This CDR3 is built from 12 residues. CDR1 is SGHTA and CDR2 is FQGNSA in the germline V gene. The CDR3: CASSLAFNEQFF. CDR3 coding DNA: TGTGCCAGCAGCTTAGCGTTCAATGAGCAGTTCTTC.

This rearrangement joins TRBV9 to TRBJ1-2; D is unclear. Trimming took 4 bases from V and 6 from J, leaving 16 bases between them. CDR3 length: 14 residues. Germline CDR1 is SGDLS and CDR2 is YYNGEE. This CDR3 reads CASSPDLAPNGYTF. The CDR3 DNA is TGTGCCAGCAGCCCAGACCTGGCTCCGAATGGCTACACCTTC.

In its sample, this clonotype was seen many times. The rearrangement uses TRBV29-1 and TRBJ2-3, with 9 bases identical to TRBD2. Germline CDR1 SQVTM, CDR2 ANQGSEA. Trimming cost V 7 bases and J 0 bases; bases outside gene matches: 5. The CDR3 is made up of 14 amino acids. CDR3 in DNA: TGCAGCGCCGGGACTAGCCACAGCACAGATACGCAGTATTTT. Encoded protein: CSAGTSHSTDTQYF.

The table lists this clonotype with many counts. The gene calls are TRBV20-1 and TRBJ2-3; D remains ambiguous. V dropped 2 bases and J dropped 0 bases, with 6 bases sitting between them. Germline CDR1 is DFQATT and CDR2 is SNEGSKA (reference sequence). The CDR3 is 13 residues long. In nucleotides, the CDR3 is TGCAGTGCTAGAAAGGATAGCACAGATACGCAGTATTTT. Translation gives CSARKDSTDTQYF.

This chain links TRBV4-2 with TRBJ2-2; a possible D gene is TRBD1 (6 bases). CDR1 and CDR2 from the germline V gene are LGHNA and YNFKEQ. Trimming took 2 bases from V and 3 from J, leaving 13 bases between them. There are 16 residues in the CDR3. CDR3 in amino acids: CASSQYGGGDTGELFF. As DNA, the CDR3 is TGTGCCAGCAGCCAATATGGTGGGGGCGACACCGGGGAGCTGTTTTTT.

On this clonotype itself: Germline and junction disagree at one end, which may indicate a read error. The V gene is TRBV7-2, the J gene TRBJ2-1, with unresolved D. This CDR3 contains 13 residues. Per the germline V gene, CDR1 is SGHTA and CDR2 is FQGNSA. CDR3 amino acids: CACSPVGYNEQFF. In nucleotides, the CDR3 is TGTGCCTGCAGTCCAGTCGGGTACAATGAGCAGTTCTTC.

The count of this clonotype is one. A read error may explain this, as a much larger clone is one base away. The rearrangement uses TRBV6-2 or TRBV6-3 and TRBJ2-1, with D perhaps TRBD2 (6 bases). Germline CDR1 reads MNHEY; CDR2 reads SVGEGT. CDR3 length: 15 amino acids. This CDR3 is CASSYRGSSYNGQFF. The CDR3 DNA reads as TGTGCCAGCAGTTATCGGGGGAGCTCCTACAATGGGCAGTTCTTC.

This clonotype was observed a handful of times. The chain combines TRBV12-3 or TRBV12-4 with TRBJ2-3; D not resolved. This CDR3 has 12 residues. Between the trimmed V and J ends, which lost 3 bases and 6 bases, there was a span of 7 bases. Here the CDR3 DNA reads TGTGCCAGCAGTTTTTTGGAGGATACGCAGTATTTT. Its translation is CASSFLEDTQYF.

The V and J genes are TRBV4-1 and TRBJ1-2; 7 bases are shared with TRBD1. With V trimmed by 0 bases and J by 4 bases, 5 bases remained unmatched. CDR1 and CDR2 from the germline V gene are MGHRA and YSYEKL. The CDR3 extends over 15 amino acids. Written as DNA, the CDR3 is TGCGCCAGCAGCCAAGAGGACAGGAGCGCCTATGGCTACACCTTC. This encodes CASSQEDRSAYGYTF.

In DNA, the CDR3 is TGTGCCAGCAGCGCTTCAAAATATTACGGGCAGTTCTTC. This gives the protein CASSASKYYGQFF. The V call is TRBV7-2, the J call TRBJ2-1, with no clear D. V was trimmed by 5 bases and J by 12 bases, leaving 17 bases between them. Germline-derived CDR1 and CDR2 are SGHTA and FQGNSA. This CDR3 is built from 13 residues.

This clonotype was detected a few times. DNA of the CDR3: TGTGCCAGCAGCTCTCACATGGGACAGGGTGTATACAATGAGCAGTTCTTC. Its translation: CASSSHMGQGVYNEQFF. The gene calls are TRBV7-2 and TRBJ2-1; 9 bases map to TRBD1. The ends lost 4 bases at V and 4 bases at J; junction bases unmatched: 11. The CDR3 is made up of 17 amino acids. CDR1 SGHTA and CDR2 FQGNSA come from the germline V gene.

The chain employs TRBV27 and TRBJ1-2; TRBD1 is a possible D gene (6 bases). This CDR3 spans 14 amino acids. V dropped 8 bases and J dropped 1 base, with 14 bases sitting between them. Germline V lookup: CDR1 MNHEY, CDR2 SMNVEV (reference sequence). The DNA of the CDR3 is TGTGCCAGCCGGGGACATGCCCTTAACTATGGCTACACCTTC. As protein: CASRGHALNYGYTF.

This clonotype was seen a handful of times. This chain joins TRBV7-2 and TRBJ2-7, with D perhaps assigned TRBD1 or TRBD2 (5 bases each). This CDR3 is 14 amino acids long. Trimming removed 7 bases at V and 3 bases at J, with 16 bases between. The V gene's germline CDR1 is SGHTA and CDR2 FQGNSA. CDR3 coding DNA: TGTGCCAGCAAAAAAGAAGGAGGACACTACGAGCAGTACTTC. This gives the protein CASKKEGGHYEQYF.

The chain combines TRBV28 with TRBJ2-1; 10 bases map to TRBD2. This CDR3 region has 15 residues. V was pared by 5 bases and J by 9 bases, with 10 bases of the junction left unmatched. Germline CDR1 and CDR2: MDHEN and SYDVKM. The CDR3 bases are TGTGCCAGCAGTCCGATTTTAGCGGGAGGTACTGAGCAGTTCTTC. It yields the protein CASSPILAGGTEQFF.

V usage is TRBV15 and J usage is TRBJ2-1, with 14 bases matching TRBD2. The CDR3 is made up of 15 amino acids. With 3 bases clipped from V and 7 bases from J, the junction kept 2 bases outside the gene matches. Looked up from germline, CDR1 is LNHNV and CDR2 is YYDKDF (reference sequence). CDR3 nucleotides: TGTGCCACCAGCAGGGGACTAGCGGGAGTGAATGAGCAGTTCTTC. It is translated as CATSRGLAGVNEQFF.

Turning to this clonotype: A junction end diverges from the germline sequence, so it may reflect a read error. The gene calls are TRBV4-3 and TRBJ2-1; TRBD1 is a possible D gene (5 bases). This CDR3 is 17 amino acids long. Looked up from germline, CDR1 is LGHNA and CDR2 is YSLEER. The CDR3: CASSPPPTVQAYNEQLF. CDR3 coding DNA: TGCGCCAGCAGCCCCCCACCGACAGTCCAGGCCTACAATGAGCAGTTATTC.

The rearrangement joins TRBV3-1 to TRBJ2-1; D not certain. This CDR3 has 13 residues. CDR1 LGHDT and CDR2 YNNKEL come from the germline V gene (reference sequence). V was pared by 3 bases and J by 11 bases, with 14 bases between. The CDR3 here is CASSQGYKQQQFF. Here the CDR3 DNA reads TGTGCCAGCAGCCAGGGATATAAGCAGCAGCAGTTCTTC.

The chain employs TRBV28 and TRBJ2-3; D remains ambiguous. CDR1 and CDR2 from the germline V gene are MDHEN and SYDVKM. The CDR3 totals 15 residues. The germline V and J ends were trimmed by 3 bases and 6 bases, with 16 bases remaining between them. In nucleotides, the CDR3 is TGTGCCAGCAGTTTTGAGCGTGGCCGGCCGGATACGCAGTATTTT. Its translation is CASSFERGRPDTQYF. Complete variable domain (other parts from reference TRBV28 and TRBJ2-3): DVKVTQSSRYLVKRTGEKVFLECVQDMDHENMFWYRQDPGLGLRLIYFSYDVKMKEKGDIPEGYSVSREKKERFSLILESASTNQTSMYLCASSFERGRPDTQYFGPGTRLTVL.

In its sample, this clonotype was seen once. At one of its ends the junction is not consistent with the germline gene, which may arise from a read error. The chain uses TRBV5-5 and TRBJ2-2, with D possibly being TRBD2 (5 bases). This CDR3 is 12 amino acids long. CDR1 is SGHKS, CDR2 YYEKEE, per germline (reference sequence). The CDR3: CASTLPTGELFF. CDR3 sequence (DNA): TGTGCCAGCACCTTACCCACCGGGGAACTGTTTTTT. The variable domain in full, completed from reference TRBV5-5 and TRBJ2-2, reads DAGVTQSPTHLIKTRGQQVTLRCSPISGHKSVSWYQQVLGQGPQFIFQYYEKEERGRGNFPDRFSARQFPNYSSELNVNALLLGDSALYLCASTLPTGELFFGEGSRLTVL.

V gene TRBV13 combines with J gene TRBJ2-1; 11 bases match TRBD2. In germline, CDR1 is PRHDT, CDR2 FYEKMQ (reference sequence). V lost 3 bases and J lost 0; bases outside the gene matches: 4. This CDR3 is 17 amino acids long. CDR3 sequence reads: CASSFWTSGHSYNEQFF. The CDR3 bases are TGTGCCAGCAGCTTTTGGACTAGCGGGCACTCCTACAATGAGCAGTTCTTC.